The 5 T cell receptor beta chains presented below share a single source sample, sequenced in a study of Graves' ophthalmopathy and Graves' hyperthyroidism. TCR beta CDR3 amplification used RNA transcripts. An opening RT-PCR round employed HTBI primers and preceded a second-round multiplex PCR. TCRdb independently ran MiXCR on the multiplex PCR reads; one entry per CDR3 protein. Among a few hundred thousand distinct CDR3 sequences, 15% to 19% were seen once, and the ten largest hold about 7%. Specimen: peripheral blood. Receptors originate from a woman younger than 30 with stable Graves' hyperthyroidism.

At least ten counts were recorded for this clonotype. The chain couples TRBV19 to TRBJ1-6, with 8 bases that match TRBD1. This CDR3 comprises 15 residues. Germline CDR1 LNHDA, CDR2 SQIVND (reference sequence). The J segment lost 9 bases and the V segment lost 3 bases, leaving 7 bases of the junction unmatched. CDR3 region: CASSITGQGPSPLHF. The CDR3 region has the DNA TGTGCCAGTAGTATTACTGGACAGGGTCCTTCACCCCTCCACTTT. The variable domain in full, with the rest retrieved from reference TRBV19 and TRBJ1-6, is DGGITQSPKYLFRKEGQNVTLSCEQNLNHDAMYWYRQDPGQGLRLIYYSQIVNDFQKGDIAEGYSVSREKKESFPLTVTSAQKNPTAFYLCASSITGQGPSPLHFGNGTRLTVT.

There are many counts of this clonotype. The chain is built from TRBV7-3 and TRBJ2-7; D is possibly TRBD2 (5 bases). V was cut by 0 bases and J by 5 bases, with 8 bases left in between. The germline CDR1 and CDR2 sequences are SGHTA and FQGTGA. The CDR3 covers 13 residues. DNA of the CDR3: TGTGCCAGCAGCTTAACAGGGAGCAACGAGCAGTACTTC. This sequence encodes CASSLTGSNEQYF.

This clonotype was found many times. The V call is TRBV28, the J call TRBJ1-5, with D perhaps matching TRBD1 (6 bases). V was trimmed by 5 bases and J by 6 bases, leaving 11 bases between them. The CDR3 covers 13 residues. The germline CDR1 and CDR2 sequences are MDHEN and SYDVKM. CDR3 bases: TGTGCCAGCAGTCCCCGGGACATTCAGCCCCAGCATTTT. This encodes CASSPRDIQPQHF.

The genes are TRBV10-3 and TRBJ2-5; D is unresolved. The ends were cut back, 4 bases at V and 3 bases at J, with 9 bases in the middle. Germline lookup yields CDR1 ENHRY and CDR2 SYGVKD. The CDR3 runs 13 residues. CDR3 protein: CAISAYLEETQYF. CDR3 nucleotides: TGTGCCATCAGTGCTTACTTAGAAGAGACCCAGTACTTC.

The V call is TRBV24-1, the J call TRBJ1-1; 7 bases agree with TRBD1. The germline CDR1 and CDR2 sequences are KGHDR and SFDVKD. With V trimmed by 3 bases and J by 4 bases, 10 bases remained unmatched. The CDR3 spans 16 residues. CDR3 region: CATSDGRGLGRTEAFF. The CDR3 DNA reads TGTGCCACCAGTGATGGTAGGGGGCTTGGGCGCACTGAAGCTTTCTTT.